Listed here is a single T cell receptor beta chain. Libraries were prepared by immunoSEQ multiplex PCR; TCRdb keeps only in-frame clonotypes and omits some of them. In the table there are more than 50,000 clones, more than 75% of which are singletons. These data come from a study of technical replicates of blood from a handful of donors. V gave up 0 bases and J gave up 7 bases; unmatched junction bases: 7. This CDR3 spans 16 amino acids. From germline, CDR1 is SGDLS and CDR2 YYNGEE. The receptor comes from a human donor in good health. Some clones in this sample may be carry-over from other donors' samples. The genes are TRBV9 and TRBJ2-2; the match to TRBD2 covers 9 bases. The sample consisted of PBMCs. Here the CDR3 DNA reads TGTGCCAGCAGCGTAGTGGCTAGCGGGGCGGTCGGGGAGCTGTTTTTT. This translates into CASSVVASGAVGELFF.